Described below is a single TCR beta chain sequence and its context. Other DNA sequences in this sample translate to the same CDR3. V was trimmed by 4 bases and J by 2 bases, leaving 5 bases between them. Germline values: CDR1 LNHDA, CDR2 SQIVND (reference sequence). The CDR3 has 12 amino acids. The sample comes from a study of T cell responses to AZD1222 COVID-19 vaccine. TCRdb's copy holds only in-frame clones and misses some; the assay was immunoSEQ multiplex PCR. The sample holds fewer than 50,000 clones, about 90% seen once. The starting material was peripheral blood, obtained 28 days after the second AZD1222 dose. This TCR was recovered from an adult who received the AZD1222 COVID-19 vaccine. This rearrangement joins TRBV19 to TRBJ1-1; D unclear. CDR3 sequence: CASSRGNTEAFF. CDR3 sequence (DNA): TGTGCCAGTAGTAGGGGAAACACTGAAGCTTTCTTT.